A selection of T cell receptor beta chains follows, all from one sample in a study of T cell repertoires in cytomegalovirus infection. From the reads, TCRdb called clonotypes with MiXCR, one entry per CDR3 protein. The data show approximately 910,000 distinct CDR3 sequences, around 31% seen once. These receptors' targets are unknown. Specimen: cultured CD8+ T cells from PBMCs, collected from culture after CMV antigen stimulation. Receptors originate from a human donor in good health (CMV status not recorded). Some clones in this sample may be carry-over from other donors' samples. Each CDR3 is given with its conserved first and last residue.

V gene,J gene,CDR3 protein
TRBV14,TRBJ1-2,CASSPRDREFGYTF
TRBV7-2,TRBJ2-7,CASSVTSGYEQYF
TRBV20-1,TRBJ1-2,CSASIQGAGYGYTF
TRBV20-1,TRBJ1-1,CSARTGEGSAEAFF
TRBV27,TRBJ1-1,CASSSGQVVNTEAFF
TRBV18,TRBJ2-5,CASSSAGTVQETQYF
TRBV6-5,TRBJ2-7,CASSEDRGQSYEQYF
TRBV15,TRBJ1-2,CATSRLTEKNYGYTF
TRBV7-7,TRBJ2-1,CASSLVPGGKEQFF
TRBV12-3/TRBV12-4,TRBJ1-6,CASSSRGRNSPLHF
TRBV10-2,TRBJ1-5,CASSDGRYSNQPQHF
TRBV28,TRBJ2-3,CASSPPGADVTDTQYF
TRBV4-1,TRBJ2-3,CASSQVAGGPDTQYF
TRBV5-4,TRBJ2-2,CASSFAQGISVTGELFF
TRBV27,TRBJ1-2,CASSLSPYTYGYTF
TRBV2,TRBJ2-1,CASSNPLGGRNEQFF
TRBV7-6,TRBJ2-2,CASSSTSLAGELFF
TRBV28,TRBJ1-2,CASSQDAFGGYTF
TRBV6-5,TRBJ1-1,CASIQQGANTEAFF
TRBV7-8,TRBJ1-4,CASSPWGRANEKLFF
TRBV7-6,TRBJ2-2,CASSLGWGGAGELFF
TRBV20-1,TRBJ1-2,CSASALGTESNYGYTF
TRBV7-2,TRBJ1-2,CASSRGQGAGYGYTF
TRBV6-5,TRBJ2-1,CASSYSGTTSYNEQFF
TRBV29-1,TRBJ1-1,CSVPGQLNTEAFF
TRBV4-1,TRBJ1-1,CASSQDLGYGEAFF
TRBV6-6,TRBJ2-1,CASSEDRSGEQFF
TRBV6-6,TRBJ1-1,CASILQNTEAFF
TRBV28,TRBJ2-5,CASSLLRVEETQYF
TRBV19,TRBJ1-5,CASSISIWATSNQPQHF
TRBV12-3/TRBV12-4,TRBJ2-3,CASRPLTDTQYF
TRBV4-2,TRBJ2-3,CASSHPGDSGESTDTQYF
TRBV20-1,TRBJ2-2,CSAPWYEGGELFF
TRBV6-5,TRBJ2-2,CASSTDPRNTGELFF
TRBV29-1,TRBJ1-2,CSDRDRHGYTF